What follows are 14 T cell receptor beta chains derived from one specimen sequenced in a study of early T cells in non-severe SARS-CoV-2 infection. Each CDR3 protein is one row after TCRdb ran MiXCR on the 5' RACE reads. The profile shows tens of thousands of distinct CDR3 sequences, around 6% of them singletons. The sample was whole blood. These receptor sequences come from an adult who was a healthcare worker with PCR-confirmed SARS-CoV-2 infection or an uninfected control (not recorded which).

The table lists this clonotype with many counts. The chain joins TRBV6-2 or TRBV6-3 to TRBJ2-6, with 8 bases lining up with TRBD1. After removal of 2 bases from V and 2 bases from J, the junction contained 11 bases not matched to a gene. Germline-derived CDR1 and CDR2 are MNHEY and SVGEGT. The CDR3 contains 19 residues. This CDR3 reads CASSYGQGRLPTGANVLTF. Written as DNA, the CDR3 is TGTGCCAGCAGTTACGGACAGGGCCGTTTACCAACTGGGGCCAACGTCCTGACTTTC.

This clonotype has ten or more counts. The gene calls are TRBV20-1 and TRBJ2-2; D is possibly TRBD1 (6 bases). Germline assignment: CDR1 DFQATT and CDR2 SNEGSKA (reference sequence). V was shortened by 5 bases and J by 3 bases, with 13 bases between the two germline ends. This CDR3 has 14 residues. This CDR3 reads CSAAKQGYTGELFF. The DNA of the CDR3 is TGCAGTGCTGCTAAACAGGGCTACACCGGGGAGCTGTTTTTT.

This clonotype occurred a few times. Written as DNA, the CDR3 is TGTGCCAGCAGCCCCAATCCCGGGACAGGGGGGAGCACAGATACGCAGTATTTT. Protein product: CASSPNPGTGGSTDTQYF. V gene TRBV3-2 combines with J gene TRBJ2-3; no DNA check was done on the table's D call, TRBD1. TRBV3-2 is given as a pseudogene. The CDR3 has 18 amino acids.

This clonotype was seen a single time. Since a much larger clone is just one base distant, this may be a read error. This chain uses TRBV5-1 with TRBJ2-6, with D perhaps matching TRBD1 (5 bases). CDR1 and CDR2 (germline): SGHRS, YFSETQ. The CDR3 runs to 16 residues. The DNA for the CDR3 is TGCGCCAGCAGCTTGGCCCCAAAATCTGGGGCCAACGTCATGACTTTC. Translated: CASSLAPKSGANVMTF. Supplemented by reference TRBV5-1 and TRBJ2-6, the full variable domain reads KAGVTQTPRYLIKTRGQQVTLSCSPISGHRSVSWYQQTPGQGLQFLFEYFSETQRNKGNFPGRFSGRQFSNSRSEMNVSTLELGDSALYLCASSLAPKSGANVMTFGAGSRLTVL.

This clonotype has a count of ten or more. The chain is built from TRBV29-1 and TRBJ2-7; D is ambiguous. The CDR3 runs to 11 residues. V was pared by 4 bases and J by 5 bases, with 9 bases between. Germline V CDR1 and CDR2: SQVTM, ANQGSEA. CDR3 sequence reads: CSVGVGHEQYF. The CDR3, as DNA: TGCAGCGTTGGGGTAGGGCACGAGCAGTACTTC.

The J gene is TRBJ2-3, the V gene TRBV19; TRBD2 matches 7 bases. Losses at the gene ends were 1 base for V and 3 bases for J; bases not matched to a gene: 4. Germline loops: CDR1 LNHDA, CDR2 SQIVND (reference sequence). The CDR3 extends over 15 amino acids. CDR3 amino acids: CASSIGGRVTDTQYF. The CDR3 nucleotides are TGTGCCAGTAGTATAGGTGGGAGGGTGACAGATACGCAGTATTTT.

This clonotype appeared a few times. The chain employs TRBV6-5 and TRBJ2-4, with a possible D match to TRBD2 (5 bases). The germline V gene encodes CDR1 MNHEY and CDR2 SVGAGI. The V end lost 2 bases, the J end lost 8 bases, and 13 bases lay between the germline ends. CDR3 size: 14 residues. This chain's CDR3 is CASSYGRGRDIQYF. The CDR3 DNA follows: TGTGCCAGCAGTTACGGTCGGGGAAGGGACATTCAGTACTTC.

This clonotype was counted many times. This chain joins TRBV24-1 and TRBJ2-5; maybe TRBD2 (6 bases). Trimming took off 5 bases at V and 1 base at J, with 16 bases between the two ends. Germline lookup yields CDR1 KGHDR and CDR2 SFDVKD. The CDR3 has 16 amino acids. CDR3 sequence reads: CATSAATGEAQETQYF. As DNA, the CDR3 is TGTGCCACCAGTGCTGCGACGGGGGAGGCCCAAGAGACCCAGTACTTC.

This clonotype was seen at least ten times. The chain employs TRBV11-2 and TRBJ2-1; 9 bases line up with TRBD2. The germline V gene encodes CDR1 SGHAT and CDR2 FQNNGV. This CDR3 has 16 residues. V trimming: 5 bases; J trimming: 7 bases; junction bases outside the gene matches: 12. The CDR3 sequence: CASSQGRRGGLNEQFF. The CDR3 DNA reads TGTGCCAGCAGCCAAGGAAGGCGGGGGGGGCTTAATGAGCAGTTCTTC.

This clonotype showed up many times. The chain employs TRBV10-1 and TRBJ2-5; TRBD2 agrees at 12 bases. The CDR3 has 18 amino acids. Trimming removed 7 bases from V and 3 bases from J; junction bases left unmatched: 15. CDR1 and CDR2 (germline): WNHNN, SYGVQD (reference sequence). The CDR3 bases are TGCGCCAGCATCCAAACGACTAGCGGGGGCCGGGGAGAAGAGACCCAGTACTTC. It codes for CASIQTTSGGRGEETQYF.

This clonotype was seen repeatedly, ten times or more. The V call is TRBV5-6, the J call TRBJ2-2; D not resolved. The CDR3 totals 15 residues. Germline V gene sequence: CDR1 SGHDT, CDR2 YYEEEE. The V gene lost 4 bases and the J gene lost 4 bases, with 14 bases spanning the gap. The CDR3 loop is CASSPAGVPTGELFF. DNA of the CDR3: TGTGCCAGCAGCCCGGCTGGGGTCCCCACCGGGGAGCTGTTTTTT.

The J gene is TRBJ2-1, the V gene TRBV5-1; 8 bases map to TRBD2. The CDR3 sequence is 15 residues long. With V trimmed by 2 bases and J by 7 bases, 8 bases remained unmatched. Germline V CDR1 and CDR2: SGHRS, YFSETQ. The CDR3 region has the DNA TGCGCCAGCAGCTTTAGCGGGATGGGGGCAAATGAGCAGTTCTTC. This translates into CASSFSGMGANEQFF.

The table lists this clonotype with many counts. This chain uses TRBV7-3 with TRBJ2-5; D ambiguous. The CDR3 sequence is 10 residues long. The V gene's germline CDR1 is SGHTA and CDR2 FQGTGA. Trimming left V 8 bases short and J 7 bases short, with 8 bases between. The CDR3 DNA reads TGTGCCAGCTCTCCGTGGACCCAGTACTTC. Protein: CASSPWTQYF.

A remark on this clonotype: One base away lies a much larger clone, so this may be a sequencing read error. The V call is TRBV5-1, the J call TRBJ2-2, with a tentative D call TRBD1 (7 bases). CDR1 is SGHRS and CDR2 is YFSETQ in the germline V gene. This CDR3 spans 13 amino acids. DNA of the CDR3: TGCGCCAGCGGGACAGCTAACACCGGGGGGCTGTTTTTT. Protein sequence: CASGTANTGGLFF.